These 21 T cell receptor beta chains were all obtained from the same sample, sequenced in a study of beta chain features in type 1 diabetes. The sequenced template was cDNA made from the entire isolated RNA. Assay used: immunoSEQ multiplex PCR; TCRdb lists only in-frame clones, some missing. The repertoire has about 360,000 clones, over 9.5% of them found once; the top ten carry more than 0.015%. Sequenced: naive CD4+ T cells from blood. The receptors shown here come from a man between 18 and 35 years old in good health.

The chain is built from TRBV28 and TRBJ2-7, with a tentative D call TRBD1 (6 bases). The germline V gene encodes CDR1 MDHEN and CDR2 SYDVKM. The CDR3 contains 14 residues. V was trimmed by 5 bases and J by 0 bases, leaving 11 bases between them. The CDR3 DNA is TGTGCCAGCAGTCTACAGGGTATCTCCTACGAGCAGTACTTC. It translates to CASSLQGISYEQYF.

The V call is TRBV28, the J call TRBJ1-1; 7 bases line up with TRBD1. The CDR3 covers 16 residues. The germline gives CDR1 MDHEN, CDR2 SYDVKM. Unmatched junction bases numbered 11, after V lost 6 bases and J lost 1 base. The CDR3 loop reads CASRGGDSRGNTEAFF. In DNA form, the CDR3 reads TGTGCCAGCAGAGGTGGGGACAGTCGGGGGAACACTGAAGCTTTCTTT. The variable domain in full, completed from reference TRBV28 and TRBJ1-1, reads DVKVTQSSRYLVKRTGEKVFLECVQDMDHENMFWYRQDPGLGLRLIYFSYDVKMKEKGDIPEGYSVSREKKERFSLILESASTNQTSMYLCASRGGDSRGNTEAFFGQGTRLTVV.

The chain is built from TRBV4-2 and TRBJ1-1; the D is unclear. V lost 0 bases, J lost 1 base, and 15 bases lay in between. CDR1 is LGHNA and CDR2 is YNFKEQ in the germline V gene. This CDR3 has 17 amino acids. The CDR3 DNA sequence: TGTGCCAGCAGCCAAGATCGAGGGTCGGGCCCGAACACTGAAGCTTTCTTT. The encoded protein is CASSQDRGSGPNTEAFF.

This clone has only a few counts. This sequence joins TRBV30 and TRBJ1-5; 8 bases are shared with TRBD1. Losses at the gene ends were 4 bases for V and 6 bases for J; bases not matched to a gene: 5. The CDR3 loop spans 13 amino acids. Germline V gene data show CDR1 as GTSNPN and CDR2 as SVGIG (reference sequence). CDR3 protein: CAWTQGASQPQHF. As DNA, the CDR3 is TGTGCCTGGACCCAGGGGGCCAGTCAGCCCCAGCATTTT.

V usage is TRBV15 and J usage is TRBJ1-2; D unresolved. Trimming took off 0 bases at V and 5 bases at J, with 7 bases between the two ends. Germline CDR1 LNHNV, CDR2 YYDKDF (reference sequence). This CDR3 contains 13 residues. The CDR3 spells CATSRDLSYGYTF. The CDR3 DNA sequence: TGTGCCACCAGCAGAGATCTGAGTTATGGCTACACCTTC.

This clone was seen a few times. The CDR3 nucleotides read TGTGCCTGGAGTCCTCGACGGAGCGGGGAGCAGTACTTC. It translates to CAWSPRRSGEQYF. The chain uses TRBV30 and TRBJ2-7; D may be TRBD2 (6 bases). Germline V gene data show CDR1 as GTSNPN and CDR2 as SVGIG (reference sequence). The CDR3 loop spans 13 amino acids. V gave up 2 bases and J gave up 7 bases, with 15 bases separating them.

This clone was seen only a few times. V usage is TRBV11-2 and J usage is TRBJ2-7, with 11 bases fitting TRBD2. Germline V gene data show CDR1 as SGHAT and CDR2 as FQNNGV. The CDR3 spans 14 residues. Trimming at V came to 2 bases and at J to 3 bases, leaving 0 bases not matched to a gene. This chain's CDR3 is CASSLLAGGYEQYF. The CDR3 DNA reads as TGTGCCAGCAGCTTACTAGCGGGAGGCTACGAGCAGTACTTC.

The chain recombines TRBV6-6 with TRBJ1-2; TRBD1 matches 7 bases. The junction had 5 bases not matched to a gene; V was cut back by 5 bases and J by 8 bases. The CDR3 contains 12 residues. CDR1 and CDR2 (germline): MNHNY, SVGAGI (reference sequence). CDR3 in amino acids: CASSPAGGGYTF. DNA for the CDR3: TGTGCCAGCAGTCCAGCAGGGGGGGGCTACACCTTC.

This clone came up once. This chain joins TRBV11-2 and TRBJ1-6, with unresolved D. Trimming cost V 2 bases and J 2 bases, with 7 bases left between them. Germline V gene sequence: CDR1 SGHAT, CDR2 FQNNGV. The CDR3 has 15 residues. The CDR3 DNA is TGTGCCAGCAGCTTATCCGGGACCTATAATTCACCCCTCCACTTT. This sequence encodes CASSLSGTYNSPLHF.

This CDR3 is CASSSVAGYNEQFF. The CDR3 nucleotides are TGTGCCAGCTCATCGGTCGCGGGTTACAATGAGCAGTTCTTC. The chain carries TRBV18 and TRBJ2-1; D may be TRBD2 (5 bases). The V end was cut by 5 bases, the J end by 4 bases, with 12 bases between. CDR3 length: 14 amino acids. Looked up from germline, CDR1 is KGHSH and CDR2 is LQKENI. Drawing the rest from reference TRBV18 and TRBJ2-1, the complete variable domain is NAGVMQNPRHLVRRRGQEARLRCSPMKGHSHVYWYRQLPEEGLKFMVYLQKENIIDESGMPKERFSAEFPKEGPSILRIQQVVRGDSAAYFCASSSVAGYNEQFFGPGTRLTVL.

This clone has a handful of counts. V usage is TRBV28 and J usage is TRBJ2-7; maybe TRBD1 (5 bases). Deletions cut 10 bases from V and 2 bases from J, with 18 bases between. CDR1 and CDR2 from the germline V gene are MDHEN and SYDVKM. CDR3 length: 14 residues. The CDR3, as DNA: TGTGCCACCTCCTCAGGGAATACCCCCTACGAGCAGTACTTC. Protein product: CATSSGNTPYEQYF.

The chain employs TRBV7-2 and TRBJ2-7, with 11 bases matching TRBD2. Germline V gene data show CDR1 as SGHTA and CDR2 as FQGNSA. The CDR3 is 15 residues long. Trimming removed 4 bases from V and 2 bases from J; junction bases left unmatched: 4. Here the CDR3 DNA reads TGTGCCAGCAGCTCCGATAGCGGGAGGGCCTACGAGCAGTACTTC. It encodes CASSSDSGRAYEQYF.

The gene calls are TRBV7-8 and TRBJ1-3, with 7 bases identical to TRBD1. The length of the CDR3 is 14 residues. Losses at the gene ends were 5 bases for V and 4 bases for J; bases not matched to a gene: 5. Per the germline V gene, CDR1 is SGHVS and CDR2 is FQNEAQ. The CDR3 protein is CASSEPGQGNTIYF. For the CDR3, the DNA is TGTGCCAGCAGCGAACCGGGACAGGGAAACACCATATATTTT.

This clone was observed a few times. The chain is built from TRBV18 and TRBJ2-7; 9 nucleotides agree with TRBD1. The V gene end was trimmed by 2 bases and the J gene end by 4 bases; junction bases not matched to a gene: 9. Germline V lookup: CDR1 KGHSH, CDR2 LQKENI. The CDR3 is 16 amino acids. CDR3 residues: CASSPNGQGTLYEQYF. CDR3 coding DNA: TGTGCCAGCTCACCAAACGGACAGGGGACCCTATACGAGCAGTACTTC.

This rearrangement joins TRBV15 to TRBJ2-2; D call uncertain. Germline CDR1 and CDR2: LNHNV and YYDKDF (reference sequence). V was cut by 1 base and J by 7 bases, with 16 bases left in between. The CDR3 is 16 residues long. This chain's CDR3 is CATSRGGSVTIGELFF. The CDR3, as DNA: TGTGCCACCAGCAGAGGAGGCAGCGTCACCATCGGGGAGCTGTTTTTT.

The rearrangement joins TRBV6-6 to TRBJ1-5; unclear D gene. The CDR3 extends over 12 amino acids. Germline V gene data show CDR1 as MNHNY and CDR2 as SVGAGI (reference sequence). Trimming shortened V by 6 bases and J by 3 bases, and 6 bases separated the two germline ends. DNA of the CDR3: TGTGCCAGCAGCTTAGACAATCAGCCCCAGCATTTT. It is translated as CASSLDNQPQHF.

This clone was detected only a few times. V and J are TRBV5-4 and TRBJ1-3; D unresolved. There are 17 residues in the CDR3. Germline V gene lookup returns CDR1 SGHNT and CDR2 YYREEE (reference sequence). The V end was cut by 3 bases, the J end by 0 bases, with 16 bases between. The CDR3 reads CASSYNRNLLSGNTIYF. CDR3 nucleotide sequence: TGTGCCAGCAGCTACAACAGAAATCTTCTCTCTGGAAACACCATATATTTT.

This clone was counted only a few times. The chain combines TRBV7-9 with TRBJ2-1; the D gene is possibly TRBD2 (6 bases). Trimming removed 5 bases at V and 8 bases at J, with 13 bases between. Germline values: CDR1 SEHNR, CDR2 FQNEAQ (reference sequence). The CDR3 consists of 13 residues. The CDR3 coding sequence is TGTGCCAGCAGCCGACTAGTATTGTATGAGCAGTTCTTC. Protein sequence: CASSRLVLYEQFF.

This clone showed up just a few times. This sequence joins TRBV28 and TRBJ1-1, with 8 bases identical to TRBD1. V shed 6 bases and J 1 base; nucleotides not matched to a gene: 7. Germline lookup yields CDR1 MDHEN and CDR2 SYDVKM. There are 15 residues in the CDR3. The CDR3 bases are TGTGCCAGCAGACCTCCAGGGGGCTGGAACACTGAAGCTTTCTTT. This translates into CASRPPGGWNTEAFF. Full variable domain (remainder filled in from reference TRBV28 and TRBJ1-1): DVKVTQSSRYLVKRTGEKVFLECVQDMDHENMFWYRQDPGLGLRLIYFSYDVKMKEKGDIPEGYSVSREKKERFSLILESASTNQTSMYLCASRPPGGWNTEAFFGQGTRLTVV.

This chain uses TRBV7-3 with TRBJ1-1, with 9 bases lining up with TRBD1. J gave up 0 bases and V 5 bases, and 7 bases lay outside the gene matches. Germline V lookup: CDR1 SGHTA, CDR2 FQGTGA. The CDR3 consists of 16 residues. CDR3 amino acids: CASSAGGTGLNTEAFF. CDR3 DNA: TGTGCCAGCAGCGCAGGAGGGACAGGGCTGAACACTGAAGCTTTCTTT.

V and J are TRBV19 and TRBJ1-6, with 8 nucleotides matching TRBD1. With 8 bases clipped from V and 7 bases from J, the junction kept 4 bases outside the gene matches. CDR1 is LNHDA, CDR2 SQIVND, per germline (reference sequence). The CDR3 runs 13 residues. The CDR3 DNA sequence: TGTGCCAGTGGGGGACAGGTAAATTCACCCCTCCACTTT. It yields the protein CASGGQVNSPLHF.